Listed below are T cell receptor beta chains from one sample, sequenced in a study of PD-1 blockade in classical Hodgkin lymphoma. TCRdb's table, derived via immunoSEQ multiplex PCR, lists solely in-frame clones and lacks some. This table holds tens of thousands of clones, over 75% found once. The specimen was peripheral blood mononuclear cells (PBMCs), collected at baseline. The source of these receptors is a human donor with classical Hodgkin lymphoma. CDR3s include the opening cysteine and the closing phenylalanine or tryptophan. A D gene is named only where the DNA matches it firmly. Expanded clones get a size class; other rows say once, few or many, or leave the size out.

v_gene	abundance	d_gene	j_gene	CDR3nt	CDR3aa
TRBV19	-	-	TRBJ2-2	TGTGCCAGTAGTGTCGACAGTCTCGCGAACACCGGGGAGCTGTTTTTT	CASSVDSLANTGELFF
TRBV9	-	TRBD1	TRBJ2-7	TGTGCCAGCAGCGAAGACAGGGCCTCCTACGAGCAGTACTTC	CASSEDRASYEQYF
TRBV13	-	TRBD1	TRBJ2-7	TGTGCCAGCAGCCCGGGGCAGGGGGCCTACGAGCAGTACTTC	CASSPGQGAYEQYF
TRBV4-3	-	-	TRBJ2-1	TGCGCCAGCAGCCAAGTCTCCACCTACAATGAGCAGTTCTTC	CASSQVSTYNEQFF
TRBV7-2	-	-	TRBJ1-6	TGTGCCAGCAGCCTCGGGACCTTGAATAATTCACCCCTCCACTTT	CASSLGTLNNSPLHF
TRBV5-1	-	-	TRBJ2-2	TGCGCCAGCAGCTTGAACGTAGGACAGATTAACACCGGGGAGCTGTTTTTT	CASSLNVGQINTGELFF
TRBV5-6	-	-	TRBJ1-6	TGTGCCAGCAGCTTGGGGTCCCCTTATAATTCACCCCTCCACTTT	CASSLGSPYNSPLHF
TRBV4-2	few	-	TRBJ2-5	TGTGCCAGCAGCCAAGATAGGAGGGGGAGGGAGACCCAGTACTTC	CASSQDRRGRETQYF
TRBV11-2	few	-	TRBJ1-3	TGTGCCAGCAGCTTAGGGTACAGTGGAAACACCATATATTTT	CASSLGYSGNTIYF
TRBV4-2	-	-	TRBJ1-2	TGTGCCAGCAGCCAAGATGAGGCAGTGCTTGGCTACACCTTC	CASSQDEAVLGYTF
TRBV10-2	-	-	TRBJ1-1	TGCGCCAGCAGTACAGTGAACACTGAAGCTTTCTTT	CASSTVNTEAFF
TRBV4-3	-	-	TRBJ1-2	TGCGCCAGCAGCCAAGACTCTGTACAGGTTTATGGCTACACCTTC	CASSQDSVQVYGYTF
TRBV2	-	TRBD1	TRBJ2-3	TGTGCCAGCAGTGAATTCAGGGGGTTAGGTGCAGATACGCAGTATTTT	CASSEFRGLGADTQYF
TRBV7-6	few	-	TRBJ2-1	TGTGCCAGCAGCTTTTTGGACCGCTTCGAAGGCAATGAGCAGTTCTTC	CASSFLDRFEGNEQFF
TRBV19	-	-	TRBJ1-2	TGTGCCAGTTCATTCTGGGGAGGCTACACCTTC	CASSFWGGYTF
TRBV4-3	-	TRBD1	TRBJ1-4	TGCGCCAGCAGCCAAGAACCGACAGGGGCGCCTAATGAAAAACTGTTTTTT	CASSQEPTGAPNEKLFF
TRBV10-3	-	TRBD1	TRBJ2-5	TGTGCCATCAGTGAGCCTATGGGAGGACAGGGAAGGCGAGAGACCCAGTACTTC	CAISEPMGGQGRRETQYF
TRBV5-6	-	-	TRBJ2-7	TGTGCCAGCAGCTTGGACGGGGGCTACGAGCAGTACTTC	CASSLDGGYEQYF
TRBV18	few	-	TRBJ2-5	TGTGCCAGCTCACTAGAGGACAGCCGAAAGACCCAGTACTTC	CASSLEDSRKTQYF
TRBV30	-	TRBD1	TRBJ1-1	TGTGCCTGGAGTCTACCTGGGACAGGCACCGCCGAAGCTTTCTTT	CAWSLPGTGTAEAFF
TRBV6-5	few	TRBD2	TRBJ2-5	TGTGCCAGCAGTTACCTGACTAGCCATGAGACCCAGTACTTC	CASSYLTSHETQYF
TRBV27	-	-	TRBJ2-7	TGTGCCAGCTCCTACAGGGTCTCTGACTCCTACGAGCAGTACTTC	CASSYRVSDSYEQYF
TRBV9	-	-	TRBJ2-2	TGTGCCAGCAGCGTAGCAAGGGACACCGGGGAGCTGTTTTTT	CASSVARDTGELFF
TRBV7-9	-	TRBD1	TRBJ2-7	TGTGCCAGCAGCTTAGCGACAGGGTCCTACGAGCAGTACTTC	CASSLATGSYEQYF
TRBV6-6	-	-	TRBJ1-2	TGTGCCAGCAGTTACTCAGAGACCGGCTACACCTTC	CASSYSETGYTF
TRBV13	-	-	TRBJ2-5	TGTGCCAGCAGCTTACGAGGGACCCAGTACTTC	CASSLRGTQYF
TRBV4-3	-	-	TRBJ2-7	TGCGCCAGCAGCCGCCTCATCTCGGGGGACATCCCCTACGAGCAGTACTTC	CASSRLISGDIPYEQYF
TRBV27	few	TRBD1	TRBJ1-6	TGTGCCAGCAGTCCTCAACCAGGGGGCTCTTCACCCCTCCACTTT	CASSPQPGGSSPLHF
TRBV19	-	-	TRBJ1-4	TGTGCCAGTAGTCTCCGGGCCGTTAATGAAAAACTGTTTTTT	CASSLRAVNEKLFF
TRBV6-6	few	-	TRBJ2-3	TGTGCCAGCAGTTTTGGGGGGCGCGGAGATACGCAGTATTTT	CASSFGGRGDTQYF
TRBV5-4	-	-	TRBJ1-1	TGTGCCAGCAGCTTGGGTGTTTCGGGGGGCGAAGCTTTCTTT	CASSLGVSGGEAFF
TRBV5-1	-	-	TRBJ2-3	TGCGCCAGCAGCGCGGTGCAGCCTACAGATACGCAGTATTTT	CASSAVQPTDTQYF
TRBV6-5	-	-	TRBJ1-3	TGTGCCAGCAGTTACACTTACAGGGAAAACACCATATATTTT	CASSYTYRENTIYF
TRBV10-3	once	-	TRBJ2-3	TGTGCCATCAGTGAGTCGGTTAGCACAGATACGCAGTATTTT	CAISESVSTDTQYF
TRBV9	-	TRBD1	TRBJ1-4	TGTGCCAGCAGCGTCGGGACAGAGAATGAAAAACTGTTTTTT	CASSVGTENEKLFF
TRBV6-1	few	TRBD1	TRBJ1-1	TGTGCCAGCGTATGGGACAGCACTGAAGCTTTCTTT	CASVWDSTEAFF
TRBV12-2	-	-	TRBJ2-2	TGTGCAACTCTCTCCGGGGGCCACCGGAAGAACACCGGGGAGCTGTTTTTT	CATLSGGHRKNTGELFF
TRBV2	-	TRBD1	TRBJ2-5	TGTGCCAGCAGAAGGACAGGTGGTCAAGAGACCCAGTACTTC	CASRRTGGQETQYF
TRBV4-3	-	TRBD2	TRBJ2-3	TGCGCCAGCAGCCAGCAACCAGCGGGGGGCCCCGTAGTTACGCAGTATTTT	CASSQQPAGGPVVTQYF
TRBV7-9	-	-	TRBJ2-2	TGTGCCAGCAGCTACGGGACACCGGGAAACACCGGGGAGCTGTTTTTT	CASSYGTPGNTGELFF
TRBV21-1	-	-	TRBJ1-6	TGTGCCAGCAGCAAAGTGGGGGGGTTCAATTCACCCCTCCACTTT	CASSKVGGFNSPLHF
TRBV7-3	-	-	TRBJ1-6	TGTGCCAGCAGCTTAGTACCGCAGGCTTATAATTCACCCCTCCACTTT	CASSLVPQAYNSPLHF
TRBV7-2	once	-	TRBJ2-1	TGTGCCAGCAGCGATACGTACAATGAGCAGTTCTTC	CASSDTYNEQFF
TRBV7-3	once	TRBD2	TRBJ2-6	TGTGCCAGCAGCTTAGTTCTAGCGGGGACCGGGGCCAACGTCCTGACTTTC	CASSLVLAGTGANVLTF
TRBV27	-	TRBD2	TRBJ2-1	TGTGCCAGCAGTTTAGGTCGTCGCGGGGGAAGTGAGCAGTTCTTC	CASSLGRRGGSEQFF
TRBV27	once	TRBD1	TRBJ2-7	TGTGCCAGCAGCCTTAGACTGGGACAGGTCTACGAGCAGTACTTC	CASSLRLGQVYEQYF
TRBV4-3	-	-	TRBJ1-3	TGCGCCAGCAGCCCGTCCGGGGGCGAGGGAAACACCATATATTTT	CASSPSGGEGNTIYF
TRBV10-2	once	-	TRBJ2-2	TGCGCCAGCAGTGACCATTGGGATGGATGGAACACCGGGGAGCTGTTTTTT	CASSDHWDGWNTGELFF